This paragraph reports one T cell receptor (beta chain). These data originate in a study of blood T cells in healthy people across ages. A second PCR, run for about 6 to 12 cycles, used a sample-barcoded 5' primer plus a J-beta primer mix. TCRdb analysed the 5' RACE reads with MiXCR anew, one entry per CDR3 protein. This table holds fewer than 750,000 distinct CDR3 sequences, about 45% found once. This CDR3 has 15 amino acids. CDR1 and CDR2 (germline): MNHEY, SMNVEV (reference sequence). The V and J ends lost 2 bases and 5 bases respectively, with 10 bases between them. The TCR comes from an elderly man in good health. Source material: blood. The chain is built from TRBV27 and TRBJ1-6; D may be TRBD1 (6 bases). The CDR3 DNA reads as TGTGCCAGCAGTTTACGGTGGGACAATAATTCACCCCTCCACTTT. Its translation: CASSLRWDNNSPLHF.